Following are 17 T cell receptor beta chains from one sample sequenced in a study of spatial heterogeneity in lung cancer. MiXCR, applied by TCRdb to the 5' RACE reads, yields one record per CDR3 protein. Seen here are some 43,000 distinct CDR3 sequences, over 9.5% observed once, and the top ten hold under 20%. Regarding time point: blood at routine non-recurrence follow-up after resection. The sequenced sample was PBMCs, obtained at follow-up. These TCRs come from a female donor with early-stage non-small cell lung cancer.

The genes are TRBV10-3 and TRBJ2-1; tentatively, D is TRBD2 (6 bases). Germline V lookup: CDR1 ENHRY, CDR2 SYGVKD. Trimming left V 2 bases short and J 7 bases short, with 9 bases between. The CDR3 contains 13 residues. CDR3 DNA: TGTGCCATCAGTGAGGGGACTCGTAATGAGCAGTTCTTC. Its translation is CAISEGTRNEQFF.

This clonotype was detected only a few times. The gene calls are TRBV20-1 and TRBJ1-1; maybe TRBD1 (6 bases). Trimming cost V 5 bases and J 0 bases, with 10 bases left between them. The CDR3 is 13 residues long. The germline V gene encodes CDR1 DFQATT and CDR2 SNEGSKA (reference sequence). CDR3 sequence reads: CSACRDMNTEAFF. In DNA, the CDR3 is TGCAGTGCTTGCCGGGACATGAACACTGAAGCTTTCTTT.

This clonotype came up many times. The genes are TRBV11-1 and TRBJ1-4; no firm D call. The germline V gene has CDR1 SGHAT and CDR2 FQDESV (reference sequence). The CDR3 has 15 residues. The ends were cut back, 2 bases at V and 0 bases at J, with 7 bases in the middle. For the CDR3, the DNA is TGTGCCAGCAGCTTACGCAGAGCAACTAATGAAAAACTGTTTTTT. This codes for CASSLRRATNEKLFF.

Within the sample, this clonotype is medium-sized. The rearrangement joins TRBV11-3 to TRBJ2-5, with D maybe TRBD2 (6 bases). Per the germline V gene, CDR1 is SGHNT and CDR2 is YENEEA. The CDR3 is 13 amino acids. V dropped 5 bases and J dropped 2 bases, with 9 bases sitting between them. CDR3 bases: TGTGCCAGCAGCCCGGGACTTCAAGAGACCCAGTACTTC. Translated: CASSPGLQETQYF.

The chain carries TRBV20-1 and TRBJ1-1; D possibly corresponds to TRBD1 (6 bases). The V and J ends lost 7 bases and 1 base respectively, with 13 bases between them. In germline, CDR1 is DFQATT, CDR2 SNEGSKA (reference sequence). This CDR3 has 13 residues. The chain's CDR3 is CSVNREENTEAFF. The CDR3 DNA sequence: TGCAGTGTTAACAGGGAGGAGAACACTGAAGCTTTCTTT.

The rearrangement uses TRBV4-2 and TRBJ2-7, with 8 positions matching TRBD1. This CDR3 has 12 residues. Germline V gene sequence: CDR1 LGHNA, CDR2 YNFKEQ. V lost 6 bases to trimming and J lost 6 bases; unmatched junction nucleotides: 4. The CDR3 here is CASRTGAGEQYF. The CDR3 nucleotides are TGTGCCAGCAGGACAGGGGCCGGCGAGCAGTACTTC.

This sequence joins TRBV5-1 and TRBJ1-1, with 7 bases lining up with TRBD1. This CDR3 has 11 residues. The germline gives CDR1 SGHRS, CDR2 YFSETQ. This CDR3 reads CFQGEDTEAFF. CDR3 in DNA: TGCTTTCAGGGGGAGGACACTGAAGCTTTCTTT.

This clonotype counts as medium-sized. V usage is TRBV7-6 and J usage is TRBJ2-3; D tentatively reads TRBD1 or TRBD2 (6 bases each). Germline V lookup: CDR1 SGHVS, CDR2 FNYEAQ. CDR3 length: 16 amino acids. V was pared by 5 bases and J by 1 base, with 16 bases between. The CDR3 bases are TGTGCCAGCAGCGGAGGGGGACTGATGGGCACAGATACGCAGTATTTT. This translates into CASSGGGLMGTDTQYF.

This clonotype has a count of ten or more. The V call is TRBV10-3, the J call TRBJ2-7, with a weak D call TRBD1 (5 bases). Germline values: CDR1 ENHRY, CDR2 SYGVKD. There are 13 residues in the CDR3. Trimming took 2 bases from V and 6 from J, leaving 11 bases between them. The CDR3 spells CAISEGRGGEQYF. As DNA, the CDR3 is TGTGCCATCAGTGAGGGAAGGGGCGGCGAGCAGTACTTC.

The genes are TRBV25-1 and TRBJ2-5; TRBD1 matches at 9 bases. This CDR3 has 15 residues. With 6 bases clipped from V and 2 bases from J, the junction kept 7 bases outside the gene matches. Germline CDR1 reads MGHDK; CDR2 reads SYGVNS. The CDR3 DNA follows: TGTGCCAGCAGGCCACCGGGACAGGGTCAAGAGACCCAGTACTTC. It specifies CASRPPGQGQETQYF. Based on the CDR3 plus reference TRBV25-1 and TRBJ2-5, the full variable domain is EADIYQTPRYLVIGTGKKITLECSQTMGHDKMYWYQQDPGMELHLIHYSYGVNSTEKGDLSSESTVSRIRTEHFPLTLESARPSHTSQYLCASRPPGQGQETQYFGPGTRLLVL.

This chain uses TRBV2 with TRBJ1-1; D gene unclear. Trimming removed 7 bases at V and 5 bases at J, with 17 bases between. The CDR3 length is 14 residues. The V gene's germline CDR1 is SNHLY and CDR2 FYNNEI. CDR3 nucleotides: TGTGCCAGCATAGTTCGAAAGGGAGGGACTGAAGCTTTCTTT. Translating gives CASIVRKGGTEAFF.

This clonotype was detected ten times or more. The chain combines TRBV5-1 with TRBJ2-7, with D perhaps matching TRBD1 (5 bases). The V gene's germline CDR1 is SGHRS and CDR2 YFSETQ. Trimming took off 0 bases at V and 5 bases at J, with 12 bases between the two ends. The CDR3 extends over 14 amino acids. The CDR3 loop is CASSLVAGSHEQYF. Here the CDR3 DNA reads TGCGCCAGCAGCTTGGTGGCAGGGTCCCACGAGCAGTACTTC. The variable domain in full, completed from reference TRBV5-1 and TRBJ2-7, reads KAGVTQTPRYLIKTRGQQVTLSCSPISGHRSVSWYQQTPGQGLQFLFEYFSETQRNKGNFPGRFSGRQFSNSRSEMNVSTLELGDSALYLCASSLVAGSHEQYFGPGTRLTVT.

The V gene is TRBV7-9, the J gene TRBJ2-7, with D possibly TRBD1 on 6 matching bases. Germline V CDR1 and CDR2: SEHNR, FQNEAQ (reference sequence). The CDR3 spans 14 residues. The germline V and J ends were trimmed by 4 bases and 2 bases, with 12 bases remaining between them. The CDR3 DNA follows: TGTGCCAGCAGCTCCGGGACACAAACCTACGAGCAGTACTTC. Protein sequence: CASSSGTQTYEQYF.

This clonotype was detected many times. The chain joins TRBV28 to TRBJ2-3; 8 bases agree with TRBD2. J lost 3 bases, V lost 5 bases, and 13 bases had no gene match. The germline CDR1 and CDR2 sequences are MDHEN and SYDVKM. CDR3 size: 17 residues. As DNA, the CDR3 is TGTGCCAGCAGTCCCCCCCGTAGCGGGGTAAGGACAGATACGCAGTATTTT. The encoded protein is CASSPPRSGVRTDTQYF.

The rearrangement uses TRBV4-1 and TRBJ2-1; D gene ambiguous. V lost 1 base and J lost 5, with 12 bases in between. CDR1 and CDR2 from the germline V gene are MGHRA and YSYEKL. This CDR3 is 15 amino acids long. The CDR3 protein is CASSQAGPWDNEQFF. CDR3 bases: TGCGCCAGCAGCCAAGCTGGCCCCTGGGACAATGAGCAGTTCTTC.

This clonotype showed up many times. The DNA for the CDR3 is TGTGCCAGCAGTTTAGCCCGGGACAACACAGATACGCAGTATTTT. Encoded protein: CASSLARDNTDTQYF. The gene calls are TRBV28 and TRBJ2-3, with D possibly TRBD1 on 6 matching bases. In germline, CDR1 is MDHEN, CDR2 SYDVKM. V was pared by 2 bases and J by 2 bases, with 11 bases between. The CDR3 sequence is 15 residues long.

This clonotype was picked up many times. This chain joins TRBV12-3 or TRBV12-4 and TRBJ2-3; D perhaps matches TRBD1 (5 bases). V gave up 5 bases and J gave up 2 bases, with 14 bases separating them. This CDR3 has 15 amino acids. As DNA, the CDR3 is TGTGCCAGCAGTCCGGACACCTTCATCACAGATACGCAGTATTTT. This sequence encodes CASSPDTFITDTQYF.